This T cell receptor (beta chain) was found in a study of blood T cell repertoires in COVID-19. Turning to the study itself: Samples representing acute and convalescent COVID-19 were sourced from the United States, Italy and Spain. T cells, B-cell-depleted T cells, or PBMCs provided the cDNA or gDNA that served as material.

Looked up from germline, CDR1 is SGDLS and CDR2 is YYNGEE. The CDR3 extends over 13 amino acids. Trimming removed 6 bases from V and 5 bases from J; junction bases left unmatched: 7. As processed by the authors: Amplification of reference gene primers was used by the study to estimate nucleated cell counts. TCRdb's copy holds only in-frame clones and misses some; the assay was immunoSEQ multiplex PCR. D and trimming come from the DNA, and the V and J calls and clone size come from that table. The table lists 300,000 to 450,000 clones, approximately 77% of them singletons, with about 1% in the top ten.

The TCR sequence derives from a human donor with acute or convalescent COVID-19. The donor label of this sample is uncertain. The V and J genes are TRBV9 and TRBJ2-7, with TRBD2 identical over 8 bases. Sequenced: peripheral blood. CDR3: CASNDATSDEQYF. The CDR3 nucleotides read TGTGCCAGCAACGACGCGACTAGCGACGAGCAGTACTTC. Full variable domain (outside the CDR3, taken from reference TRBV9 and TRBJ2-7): DSGVTQTPKHLITATGQRVTLRCSPRSGDLSVYWYQQSLDQGLQFLIQYYNGEERAKGNILERFSAQQFPDLHSELNLSSLELGDSALYFCASNDATSDEQYFGPGTRLTVT.